This TCR beta chain was observed in a study of T cell responses to AZD1222 COVID-19 vaccine. General observations from the study: Spike as a whole was targeted by vaccine-associated CD4 TCRs, dominant at 160-218 and 743-854. Donors, mostly white British, included more females; clonal diversity was possibly underestimated. When two AZD1222 doses had been given, Spike-specific TCR breadth and depth rose.

Trimming took off 6 bases at V and 1 base at J, with 10 bases between the two ends. Per germline, CDR1 MNHGY and CDR2 SVAAGI. The CDR3 totals 13 residues. A remark on this clone: The antigen is unknown.

Second-dose recipients at about 4 or about 12 weeks were treated as one pooled group. The table came from immunoSEQ multiplex PCR; TCRdb's copy has only in-frame clones and leaves some out. The repertoire holds about 85,000 clones, with approximately 90% as singletons. The chain combines TRBV6-9 with TRBJ2-7; TRBD1 is a possible D gene (6 bases). The sequencing used peripheral blood, collected 28 days after the second AZD1222 dose. The receptor's source is an adult who received the AZD1222 COVID-19 vaccine. This CDR3 reads CASRRTESYEQYF. The CDR3 DNA is TGTGCCAGCAGAAGGACAGAGTCCTACGAGCAGTACTTC.